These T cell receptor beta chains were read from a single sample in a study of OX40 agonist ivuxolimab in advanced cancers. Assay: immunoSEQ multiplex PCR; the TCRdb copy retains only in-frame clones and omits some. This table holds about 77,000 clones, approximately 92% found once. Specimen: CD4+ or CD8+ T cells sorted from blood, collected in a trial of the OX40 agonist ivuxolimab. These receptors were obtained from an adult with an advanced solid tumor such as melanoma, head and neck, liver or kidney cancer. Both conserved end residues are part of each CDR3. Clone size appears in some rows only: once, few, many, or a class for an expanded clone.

cdr3_aa: CASSLGAESGAFF
j_call: TRBJ1-1
cdr3_length: 13
v_call: TRBV7-9
clone_size: .

cdr3_aa: CAWSHPFGEQYF
j_call: TRBJ2-7
cdr3_length: 12
v_call: TRBV30
clone_size: .

cdr3_aa: CAWSPPGLRGDTQYF
j_call: TRBJ2-3
cdr3_length: 15
v_call: TRBV30
clone_size: .

cdr3_aa: CASSLTTGAGNTIYF
j_call: TRBJ1-3
cdr3_length: 15
v_call: TRBV5-1
clone_size: .

cdr3_aa: CASSDDRGDGKLFF
j_call: TRBJ1-4
cdr3_length: 14
v_call: TRBV9
clone_size: .

cdr3_aa: CASRSTGPTPYEQYF
j_call: TRBJ2-7
cdr3_length: 15
v_call: TRBV28
clone_size: .

cdr3_aa: CASSYQGQGYTEAFF
j_call: TRBJ1-1
cdr3_length: 15
v_call: TRBV6-5
clone_size: .

cdr3_aa: CASSCTGTQETQYF
j_call: TRBJ2-5
cdr3_length: 14
v_call: TRBV7-6
clone_size: .

cdr3_aa: CASTRMGEANTEAFF
j_call: TRBJ1-1
cdr3_length: 15
v_call: TRBV9
clone_size: .

cdr3_aa: CSASREKEFF
j_call: TRBJ2-1
cdr3_length: 10
v_call: TRBV20-1
clone_size: .

cdr3_aa: CSVEDIGYSQYF
j_call: TRBJ2-3
cdr3_length: 12
v_call: TRBV29-1
clone_size: .

cdr3_aa: CASSDQTSTEAFF
j_call: TRBJ1-1
cdr3_length: 13
v_call: TRBV6-5
clone_size: .

cdr3_aa: CATSREGGRMDNEQFF
j_call: TRBJ2-1
cdr3_length: 16
v_call: TRBV15
clone_size: .

cdr3_aa: CASSLWDSTAWYEQYF
j_call: TRBJ2-7
cdr3_length: 16
v_call: TRBV28
clone_size: .

cdr3_aa: CASSFPKRNEQFF
j_call: TRBJ2-1
cdr3_length: 13
v_call: TRBV28
clone_size: once

cdr3_aa: CASSASRGSHQPQHF
j_call: TRBJ1-5
cdr3_length: 15
v_call: TRBV2
clone_size: .

cdr3_aa: CASRGTSGSLSNEQFF
j_call: TRBJ2-1
cdr3_length: 16
v_call: TRBV25-1
clone_size: .

cdr3_aa: CASSLEGSYNEQFF
j_call: TRBJ2-1
cdr3_length: 14
v_call: TRBV5-5
clone_size: .

cdr3_aa: CASSLWAGDGNQPQHF
j_call: TRBJ1-5
cdr3_length: 16
v_call: TRBV7-2
clone_size: once

cdr3_aa: CASSPRQLHDGYTF
j_call: TRBJ1-2
cdr3_length: 14
v_call: TRBV5-1
clone_size: .

cdr3_aa: CSVHGESGELFF
j_call: TRBJ2-2
cdr3_length: 12
v_call: TRBV29-1
clone_size: .

cdr3_aa: CASSQDGTGYAEQYF
j_call: TRBJ2-7
cdr3_length: 15
v_call: TRBV14
clone_size: .